These 5 T cell receptor beta chains originate from one sample sequenced in a study of cytomegalovirus exposure and HLA in healthy donors. Primers included in the PCR were 60 Vbeta and 13 Jbeta primers. Using immunoSEQ multiplex PCR, the repertoire was profiled, and TCRdb retains in-frame clones only, with some absent. The sample table includes 100,000 or so clones. Sequencing used PBMCs. The source is a woman in her thirties in good health and CMV-seronegative.

The V call is TRBV14, the J call TRBJ2-1, with no clear D. The CDR3 spans 15 residues. The V end was cut by 1 base, the J end by 1 base, with 8 bases between. Germline CDR1 SGHDN, CDR2 FVKESK. Written as DNA, the CDR3 is TGTGCCAGCAGCCAAGCTCCTATTTCCTACAATGAGCAGTTCTTC. Amino acid sequence: CASSQAPISYNEQFF.

V usage is TRBV6-6 and J usage is TRBJ2-7; D ambiguous. CDR1 is MNHNY and CDR2 is SVGAGI in the germline V gene (reference sequence). Between the trimmed V and J ends, which lost 5 bases and 0 bases, there was a span of 11 bases. The CDR3 has 14 amino acids. The CDR3 coding sequence is TGTGCCAGCAGTCCCGCGGTGGGCTCCTACGAGCAGTACTTC. Translating gives CASSPAVGSYEQYF.

V usage is TRBV7-9 and J usage is TRBJ2-7, with TRBD1 matching 11 bases. V was pared by 2 bases and J by 6 bases, with 6 bases of the junction left unmatched. CDR3 length equals 15 residues. Germline loops: CDR1 SEHNR, CDR2 FQNEAQ (reference sequence). CDR3: CASSLMGQGGSEQYF. CDR3 DNA: TGTGCCAGCAGCTTAATGGGACAGGGGGGTTCCGAGCAGTACTTC.

The chain couples TRBV6-5 to TRBJ1-4, with unresolved D. V lost 2 bases, J lost 2 bases, and 9 bases lay in between. Germline loops: CDR1 MNHEY, CDR2 SVGAGI. The CDR3 extends over 15 amino acids. In nucleotides, the CDR3 is TGTGCCAGCAGTTACATCCGGGGTACTAATGAAAAACTGTTTTTT. Amino acids: CASSYIRGTNEKLFF.

This clone is labeled medium-sized (0.01 to 0.1%) based on frequency. The V gene is TRBV6-4, the J gene TRBJ2-3; TRBD2 agrees at 16 bases. The junction had 3 bases not matched to a gene; V was cut back by 3 bases and J by 6 bases. CDR3 length equals 16 residues. CDR1 is MRHNA, CDR2 SNTAGT, per germline. The chain's CDR3 is CASSEGTSGGADTQYF. CDR3 DNA: TGTGCCAGCAGTGAGGGGACTAGCGGGGGGGCCGATACGCAGTATTTT.